This T cell receptor (beta chain) derives from a study of shared clonotypes between healthy human individuals. Terminally differentiated effector memory CD45RA+ cells were excluded from the naive CD8 cells, which were CD45RO-negative and positively selected for CCR7. Trimming cost V 7 bases and J 7 bases, with 20 bases left between them. CDR1 is SNHLY, CDR2 FYNNEI, per germline. The length of the CDR3 is 15 residues. Study-level results: Inspection by rarefaction showed sorted-subset sequencing to be incomplete despite large depth.

The assay was run at deep level. Using immunoSEQ multiplex PCR, the repertoire was profiled, and TCRdb retains in-frame clones only, with some absent. The sample lists fewer than 1 million clones, 95% to 97% occurring once. Details on this clone: Its antigen is unknown.

Sequenced material: naive CD8+ T cells sorted from blood. The J gene is TRBJ1-5, the V gene TRBV2; the D gene is possibly TRBD1 (5 bases). The TCR originated in a man in his thirties or forties in good health. The CDR3 DNA reads as TGTGCCAGCACCTTATCTCAGGGAGGACGACAGCCCCAGCATTTT. Protein product: CASTLSQGGRQPQHF.